Listed below are T cell receptor beta chains from one sample, sequenced in a study of response to subunit inactivated influenza vaccine. TCRdb ran MiXCR on the RT-PCR reads and lists one entry per CDR3 protein. The sample has about 650,000 distinct CDR3 sequences; less than 15% are singletons. The sequencing here drew on PBMCs from blood, taken 14 to 15 days before vaccination. All receptors derive from a man aged 50-60 years who received an inactivated influenza vaccine. Each CDR3 is given with its conserved first and last residue. Each record gives: clone size, J gene, V gene, D gene, CDR3 protein, CDR3 DNA. D genes are given only for firm matches. The size entry is marked missing in some rows and otherwise reads once, few, many or a size class.

few,TRBJ1-3,TRBV4-2,.,CASSRTVSGNTIYF,TGTGCCAGCAGCCGTACGGTCTCGGGAAACACCATATATTTT
.,TRBJ1-5,TRBV20-1,.,CSAKRPNQPQHF,TGCAGTGCTAAACGACCTAATCAGCCCCAGCATTTT
few,TRBJ2-1,TRBV28,.,CASSLAGTSSPNEQFF,TGTGCCAGCAGTTTAGCCGGGACCAGTAGCCCCAATGAGCAGTTCTTC
.,TRBJ2-7,TRBV5-5,.,CASSPYLTAASYEQYF,TGTGCCAGCAGCCCCTATCTGACAGCGGCCTCCTACGAGCAGTACTTC
.,TRBJ2-2,TRBV4-3,.,CASSQDPGPRELFF,TGCGCCAGCAGCCAAGATCCGGGACCCCGGGAGCTGTTTTTT
.,TRBJ1-1,TRBV20-1,.,CSAREGTANTEALF,TGCAGTGCTAGAGAGGGGACGGCGAACACTGAAGCTCTCTTT
few,TRBJ1-4,TRBV7-2,.,CASSYLSTTNEKLFF,TGTGCCAGCAGCTACCTCTCTACAACTAATGAAAAACTGTTTTTT
few,TRBJ2-1,TRBV20-1,TRBD2,CSARGLAGDRGNEQFF,TGCAGTGCGCGGGGACTAGCGGGAGATCGGGGCAATGAGCAGTTCTTC
.,TRBJ1-1,TRBV4-1,.,CASSPSSIGVTEAFF,TGCGCCAGCAGCCCATCGTCGATCGGGGTCACTGAAGCTTTCTTT
few,TRBJ2-7,TRBV20-1,TRBD2,CSGFGASGSYEQYF,TGCAGTGGGTTTGGGGCTAGCGGTTCCTACGAGCAGTACTTC
few,TRBJ2-7,TRBV28,TRBD1,CASSLRQGTYEQYF,TGTGCCAGCAGTTTAAGACAGGGGACTTACGAGCAGTACTTC
.,TRBJ2-1,TRBV7-2,.,CASSLSSRVRFF,TGTGCCAGCAGCTTAAGCTCTAGGGTGCGGTTCTTC
few,TRBJ2-7,TRBV18,.,CASSPEGEAYEQYF,TGTGCCAGCTCACCAGAAGGCGAAGCCTACGAGCAGTACTTC
.,TRBJ2-7,TRBV2,TRBD1,CASSERTGDMYEQYF,TGTGCCAGCAGTGAAAGGACAGGGGATATGTACGAGCAGTACTTC
few,TRBJ1-2,TRBV4-1,.,CASSQLQGSYGYTF,TGCGCCAGCAGCCAATTACAGGGTAGCTATGGCTACACCTTC
few,TRBJ2-7,TRBV18,.,CASSPGGRYEQYF,TGTGCCAGCTCACCAGGGGGCCGCTACGAGCAGTACTTC
.,TRBJ2-5,TRBV7-8,TRBD2,CASSLVVAGEVVETQYF,TGTGCCAGCAGCTTAGTGGTTGCGGGAGAGGTTGTGGAGACCCAGTACTTC
few,TRBJ2-3,TRBV5-1,.,CASSRSPRTTTDTQYF,TGCGCCAGCAGCCGTTCGCCAAGGACTACCACAGATACGCAGTATTTT
.,TRBJ2-6,TRBV28,.,CASLFGGPASGANVLTF,TGTGCCAGCCTCTTCGGGGGGCCCGCCTCTGGGGCCAACGTCCTGACTTTC
many,TRBJ2-1,TRBV7-2,TRBD1,CASSRTGWNNEQFF,TGTGCCAGCAGCCGGACAGGGTGGAACAATGAGCAGTTCTTC
.,TRBJ2-1,TRBV10-3,.,CAIRQGAGGDEQFF,TGTGCCATCAGGCAGGGGGCCGGGGGGGATGAGCAGTTCTTC
few,TRBJ1-1,TRBV6-1,.,CASSEASGDLAFF,TGTGCCAGCAGTGAAGCGTCTGGGGATTTAGCTTTCTTT
.,TRBJ2-3,TRBV2,TRBD2,CASSGLAGQDTQYF,TGTGCCAGCAGTGGACTAGCGGGCCAAGATACGCAGTATTTT
few,TRBJ2-3,TRBV20-1,.,CSAGLYDTDTQYF,TGCAGTGCTGGGCTGTACGACACAGATACGCAGTATTTT
many,TRBJ1-1,TRBV5-1,TRBD1,CASSPGQGAAEAFF,TGCGCCAGCAGCCCCGGACAGGGGGCGGCTGAAGCTTTCTTT
.,TRBJ2-3,TRBV28,TRBD1,CASSILTGGRTDTQYF,TGTGCCAGCAGTATCCTAACAGGGGGTCGTACAGATACGCAGTATTTT
.,TRBJ2-2,TRBV29-1,TRBD2,CSVATSGAQGGELFF,TGCAGCGTTGCCACTAGCGGGGCCCAGGGCGGGGAGCTGTTTTTT
few,TRBJ2-1,TRBV18,.,CASSPINEQFF,TGTGCCAGCTCCCCTATCAATGAGCAGTTCTTC
many,TRBJ1-4,TRBV12-3/TRBV12-4,.,CASRETGPNEKLFF,TGTGCCAGCAGAGAGACAGGCCCCAATGAAAAACTGTTTTTT
.,TRBJ2-1,TRBV5-1,.,CASSLEAVTYNEQFF,TGCGCCAGCAGCTTGGAGGCGGTTACCTACAATGAGCAGTTCTTC
many,TRBJ2-1,TRBV9,.,CASTRGSYNEQFF,TGTGCCAGCACGCGGGGTTCCTACAATGAGCAGTTCTTC
.,TRBJ1-2,TRBV29-1,.,CSVVVRGEDGYTF,TGCAGCGTTGTGGTGAGGGGCGAAGATGGCTACACCTTC
.,TRBJ2-1,TRBV28,.,CASSFPWGPGEQFF,TGTGCCAGCAGCTTTCCCTGGGGCCCCGGTGAGCAGTTCTTC
few,TRBJ2-1,TRBV20-1,.,CSARDGTLQFF,TGCAGTGCTAGAGATGGGACTTTGCAGTTCTTC
few,TRBJ2-1,TRBV12-3/TRBV12-4,.,CASRSGSYNEQFF,TGTGCCAGCAGATCGGGCTCCTACAATGAGCAGTTCTTC
.,TRBJ2-5,TRBV7-9,TRBD2,CASSVWTRTQETQYF,TGTGCCAGCAGCGTGTGGACTAGAACACAAGAGACCCAGTACTTC
.,TRBJ2-3,TRBV20-1,.,CSASPPLPDTQYF,TGCAGTGCTAGCCCCCCCCTGCCAGATACGCAGTATTTT
few,TRBJ2-5,TRBV7-6,.,CASSFRGQIRETQYF,TGTGCCAGCAGCTTCCGGGGTCAGATTAGAGAGACCCAGTACTTC
few,TRBJ2-1,TRBV6-1,TRBD2,CASSTWGLAGEHEQFF,TGTGCCAGCAGTACGTGGGGACTAGCGGGAGAGCATGAGCAGTTCTTC
.,TRBJ2-5,TRBV7-2,TRBD1,CASSLFTGTGNRETQYF,TGTGCCAGCAGCTTATTTACCGGGACAGGGAATAGGGAGACCCAGTACTTC
many,TRBJ2-5,TRBV4-1,.,CASSQGIILETQYF,TGCGCCAGCAGCCAAGGCATTATCTTGGAGACCCAGTACTTC
.,TRBJ1-2,TRBV18,.,CASSPGRTINYGYTF,TGTGCCAGCTCACCAGGCCGGACGATTAACTATGGCTACACCTTC
.,TRBJ1-1,TRBV3-1,.,CASSHGSGEAFF,TGTGCCAGCAGCCATGGGTCAGGGGAAGCTTTCTTT
many,TRBJ2-5,TRBV21-1,.,CASSGTDSQETQYF,TGTGCCAGCAGCGGAACGGACAGTCAAGAGACCCAGTACTTC